The rows below give T cell receptor beta chains drawn from one sample of a study of control samples from healthy donors and cancer patients. Sequencing was performed with immunoSEQ multiplex PCR; in TCRdb, only in-frame clones are kept and a portion is missing. Of fewer than 120,000 clones in the sample, over 75% were seen once. Sample: PBMCs. Receptor source: a woman aged 60-75 years with lung cancer. Both conserved end residues are trimmed from each CDR3. Not every row has a clone size; where given, it reads once, few, many or a size class.

v_call	clone_size	j_call	cdr3_aa
TRBV3-1/TRBV3-2	NA	TRBJ2-1	ASSLGGYEQF
TRBV24-1	NA	TRBJ1-2	ATSGRTGHLSGYT
TRBV21-1	NA	TRBJ2-7	ASILCAGRYEQY
TRBV2	NA	TRBJ1-1	ASSERSEAF
TRBV10-3	NA	TRBJ1-1	AISEGQGGTEAF
TRBV9	NA	TRBJ2-3	ASSVDRATDTQY
TRBV5-8	few	TRBJ1-2	ASSLTPSMGRRGYGYT
TRBV12-3/TRBV12-4	NA	TRBJ1-2	ASHKAGTYGYT
TRBV11-3	NA	TRBJ1-4	ASSIRAGENEKLF
TRBV4-1	NA	TRBJ1-1	ASSQDRTEAF
TRBV18	once	TRBJ1-3	ASSQSGPSSGNTIY
TRBV7-2	NA	TRBJ1-2	ASSTGDRPEGYT
TRBV30	NA	TRBJ1-6	AWSIRGDSPLH
TRBV5-1	once	TRBJ2-1	ASSSGTGYNEQF
TRBV5-1	NA	TRBJ2-1	ASSLGVGGSINEQF